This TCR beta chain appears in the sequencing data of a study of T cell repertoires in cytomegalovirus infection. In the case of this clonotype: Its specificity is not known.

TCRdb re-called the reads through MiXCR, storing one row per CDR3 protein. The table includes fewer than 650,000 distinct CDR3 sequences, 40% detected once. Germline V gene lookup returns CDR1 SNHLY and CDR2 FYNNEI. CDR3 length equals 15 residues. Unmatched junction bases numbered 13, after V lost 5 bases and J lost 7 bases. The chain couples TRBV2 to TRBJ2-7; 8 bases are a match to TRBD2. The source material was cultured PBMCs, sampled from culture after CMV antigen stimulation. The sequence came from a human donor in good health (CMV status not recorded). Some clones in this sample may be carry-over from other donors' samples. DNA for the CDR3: TGTGCCAGCAGTCGGGAGGGGGTCCCGCGGGGAGAGCAGTACTTC. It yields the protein CASSREGVPRGEQYF.